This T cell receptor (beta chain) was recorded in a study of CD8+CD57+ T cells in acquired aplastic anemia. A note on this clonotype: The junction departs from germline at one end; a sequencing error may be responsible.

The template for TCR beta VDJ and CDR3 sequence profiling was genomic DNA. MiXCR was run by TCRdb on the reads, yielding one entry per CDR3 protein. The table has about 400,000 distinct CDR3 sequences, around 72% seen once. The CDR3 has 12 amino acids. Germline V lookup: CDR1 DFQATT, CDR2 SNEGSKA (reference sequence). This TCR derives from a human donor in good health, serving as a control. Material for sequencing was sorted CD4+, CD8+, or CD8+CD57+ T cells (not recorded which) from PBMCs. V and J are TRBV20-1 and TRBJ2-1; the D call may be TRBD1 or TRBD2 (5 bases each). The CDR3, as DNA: TGTACGTGGGGGAATGCCTACAGTGAGCAGTTCTTC. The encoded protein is CTWGNAYSEQFF.